This T cell receptor beta chain emerged from a study of CD8+CD57+ T cells in acquired aplastic anemia. Genomic DNA acted as the template from which TCR beta VDJ combination and CDR3 sequence profiling were carried out. TCRdb used MiXCR to reprocess the reads, holding one entry per CDR3 protein. The sample has about 81,000 distinct CDR3 sequences; around 44% are singletons. V lost 5 bases, J lost 0 bases, and 10 bases lay in between. Germline lookup yields CDR1 WNHNN and CDR2 SYGVQD (reference sequence). The CDR3 has 14 amino acids. The TCR comes from a human donor in good health, serving as a control. The chain joins TRBV10-1 to TRBJ1-1; the D is unclear. The specimen was sorted CD4+, CD8+, or CD8+CD57+ T cells (not recorded which) from PBMCs. CDR3 nucleotides: TGCGCCAGCAGTTTTCACAAGATGAACACTGAAGCTTTCTTT. Protein product: CASSFHKMNTEAFF.